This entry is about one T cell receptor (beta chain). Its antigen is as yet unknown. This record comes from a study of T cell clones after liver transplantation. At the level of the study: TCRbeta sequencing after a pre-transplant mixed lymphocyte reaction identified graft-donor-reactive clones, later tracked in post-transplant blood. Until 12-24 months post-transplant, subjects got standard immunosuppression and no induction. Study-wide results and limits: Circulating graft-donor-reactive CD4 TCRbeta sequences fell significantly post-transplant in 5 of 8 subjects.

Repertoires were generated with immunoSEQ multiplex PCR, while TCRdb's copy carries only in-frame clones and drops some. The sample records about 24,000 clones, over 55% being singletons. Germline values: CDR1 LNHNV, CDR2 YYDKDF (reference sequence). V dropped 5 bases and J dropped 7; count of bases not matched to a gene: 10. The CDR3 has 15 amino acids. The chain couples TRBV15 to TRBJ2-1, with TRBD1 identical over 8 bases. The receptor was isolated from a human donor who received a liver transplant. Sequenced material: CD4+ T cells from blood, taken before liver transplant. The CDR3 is CATSSGTGIFNEQFF. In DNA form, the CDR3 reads TGTGCCACCAGCTCCGGGACAGGCATTTTTAATGAGCAGTTCTTC.